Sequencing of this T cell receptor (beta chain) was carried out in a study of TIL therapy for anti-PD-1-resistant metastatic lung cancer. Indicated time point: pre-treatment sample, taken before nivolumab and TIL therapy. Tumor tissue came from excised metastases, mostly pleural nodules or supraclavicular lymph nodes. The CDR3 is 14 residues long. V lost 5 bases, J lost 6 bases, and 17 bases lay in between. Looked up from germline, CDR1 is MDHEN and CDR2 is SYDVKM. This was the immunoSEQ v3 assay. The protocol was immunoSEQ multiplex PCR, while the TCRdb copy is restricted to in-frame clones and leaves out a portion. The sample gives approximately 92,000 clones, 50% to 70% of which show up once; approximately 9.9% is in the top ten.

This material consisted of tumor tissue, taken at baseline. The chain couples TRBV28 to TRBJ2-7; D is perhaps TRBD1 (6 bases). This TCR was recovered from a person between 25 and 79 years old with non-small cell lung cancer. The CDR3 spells CASSPFQGFSEQYF. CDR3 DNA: TGTGCCAGCAGTCCGTTCCAGGGGTTTAGCGAGCAGTACTTC. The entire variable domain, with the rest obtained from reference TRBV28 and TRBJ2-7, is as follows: DVKVTQSSRYLVKRTGEKVFLECVQDMDHENMFWYRQDPGLGLRLIYFSYDVKMKEKGDIPEGYSVSREKKERFSLILESASTNQTSMYLCASSPFQGFSEQYFGPGTRLTVT.